This TCR beta chain was obtained from a study of regulatory T cells in long-lasting Graves disease. Study results and caveats: In persistent patients, shared public clonotypes (under 3,000) outnumbered those in new patients (approximately 880). The TCR repertoire of persistent Graves' patients was less diverse than that of newly diagnosed ones.

Indicated time point: newly diagnosed GD, antithyroid drugs for less than 3 months. From PBMCs, RNA was extracted and then used to make the TCR library. This clonotype has at least ten counts. Its cognate antigen is unknown. Combining iRepertoire HTBI primers with Arm-PCR of CDR3 regions, the authors built TCR beta libraries. Each CDR3 protein is one row after TCRdb ran MiXCR on the multiplex PCR reads. This table holds roughly 610,000 distinct CDR3 sequences, roughly a sixth found once. Separately, the same data were catalogued under a study of T cells in Graves' hyperthyroidism and ophthalmopathy. That report notes: A set of HTBI primers served as the primers for a first-round RT-PCR of the TCR CDR3.

Sequences were derived from peripheral blood mononuclear cells (PBMCs), sampled at new diagnosis, from a patient treated with antithyroid drugs. The clonotype comes from a man between 18 and 35 years old with Graves disease.

The CDR3 region is CASSLNLLLGTGNEQFF. CDR3 sequence (DNA): TGTGCCAGCAGCTTAAATCTCCTGCTTGGGACAGGGAATGAGCAGTTCTTC. The gene calls are TRBV7-9 and TRBJ2-1; 9 bases fit TRBD1. Germline V gene sequence: CDR1 SEHNR, CDR2 FQNEAQ (reference sequence). The V and J ends lost 2 bases and 7 bases, in that order; junction bases with no gene match: 12. The length of the CDR3 is 17 residues.